The text below deals with one T cell receptor beta chain. The sample belongs to a study of Ad26.COV2.S vaccination and SARS-CoV-2 variants. Study details: Donor got 5x10^10 or 1x10^11 viral particles of Ad26.COV2.S.

Treatment here: some 20 received Ad26.COV2.S at low or high dose, single or two shots; 5 received placebo; per-sample allocation not given. Samples came from day 63 after the first vaccine or placebo injection. Expression of Wuhan-strain SARS-CoV-2 spike came from the Ad26 vector that formed the vaccine. Assay: immunoSEQ multiplex PCR; the TCRdb copy retains only in-frame clones and omits some. The sample includes about 350,000 clones, approximately 85% of them seen just once. The origin of this receptor is a person between 18 and 65 years old who received the Ad26.COV2.S COVID-19 vaccine or a placebo. This specimen consisted of peripheral blood, obtained in a trial of Ad26.COV2.S vaccine versus placebo.

The CDR3, as DNA: TGTGCCAGCAGCTTGGGACAGGGTTCAGATACGCAGTATTTT. Translation gives CASSLGQGSDTQYF. The chain has TRBV5-4 and TRBJ2-3, with 7 positions matching TRBD1. The CDR3 has 14 amino acids. The trim removed 0 bases at V and 4 bases at J, leaving 2 bases unmatched. CDR1 and CDR2 from the germline V gene are SGHNT and YYREEE (reference sequence). The full variable domain, with the rest looked up from reference TRBV5-4 and TRBJ2-3, is ETGVTQSPTHLIKTRGQQVTLRCSSQSGHNTVSWYQQALGQGPQFIFQYYREEENGRGNFPPRFSGLQFPNYSSELNVNALELDDSALYLCASSLGQGSDTQYFGPGTRLTVL.